The rows below give T cell receptor beta chains drawn from one sample of a study of TIL therapy for anti-PD-1-resistant metastatic lung cancer. The data were produced by immunoSEQ multiplex PCR, yet TCRdb's version contains in-frame clones alone and is incomplete. The data show approximately 18,000 clones, under 90% seen once. The material was blood, obtained at baseline. These receptors originate from a person between 25 and 79 years old with non-small cell lung cancer. CDR3s include the opening cysteine and the closing phenylalanine or tryptophan. D genes are given only for firm matches. Rows give clone size only sometimes, using once, few, many, or a class for an expanded clone.

V gene,D gene,clone size,J gene,CDR3 DNA,CDR3 protein
TRBV6-5,NA,NA,TRBJ1-2,TGTGCCAGCAGTTACTCGATATATACTAACTATGGCTACACCTTC,CASSYSIYTNYGYTF
TRBV19,TRBD2,NA,TRBJ2-2,TGTGCCAGTAGGCACCCGGGACTAGCGGCCAACACCGGGGAGCTGTTTTTT,CASRHPGLAANTGELFF
TRBV29-1,NA,NA,TRBJ2-3,TGCAGCGTTGCGATCACAGAGACCACAGATACGCAGTATTTT,CSVAITETTDTQYF
TRBV5-4,TRBD1,once,TRBJ2-3,TGTGCCAGCAGCGTTAAGGGCCGGGACAGGGGATTCACAGATACGCAGTATTTT,CASSVKGRDRGFTDTQYF
TRBV18,NA,few,TRBJ1-1,TGTGCCAGTTTCCCCGGGAAGAGGGAAACTGAAGCTTTCTTT,CASFPGKRETEAFF
TRBV6-1,TRBD2,NA,TRBJ2-1,TGTGCCAGTTGGACTAGCGGGAGGGCCGGGGGGCAGTTCTTC,CASWTSGRAGGQFF
TRBV9,NA,NA,TRBJ2-2,TGTGCCAGCGGCGCGACTCCCCGTGACGGGGAGCTGTTTTTT,CASGATPRDGELFF
TRBV5-4,TRBD2,NA,TRBJ2-5,TGTGCCAGCAGCGGGAGCGGGGGGGAGCAAGAGACCCAGTACTTC,CASSGSGGEQETQYF
TRBV28,NA,NA,TRBJ1-5,TGTGCCAGCAGTTTAGTCGGGGGAGGGCGCGGTCAGCCCCAGCATTTT,CASSLVGGGRGQPQHF
TRBV27,NA,NA,TRBJ1-1,TGTGCCAGCAGCTACAGGCTTAACACTGAAGCTTTCTTT,CASSYRLNTEAFF
TRBV4-1,TRBD1,NA,TRBJ2-5,TGCGCCAGCAGCCAAGACCAACAGGGGCAAGAGACCCAGTACTTC,CASSQDQQGQETQYF
TRBV28,NA,NA,TRBJ1-2,TGTGCCAGCAGCCGAATGTTCGCTAACTATGGCTACACCTTC,CASSRMFANYGYTF
TRBV5-5,NA,NA,TRBJ1-2,TGTGCCAGCAGCTTGGCTATTGAGCGTTCTTATGGCTACACCTTC,CASSLAIERSYGYTF
TRBV7-2,NA,NA,TRBJ1-1,TGTGCCAGCAGCACCGGACAGTTCACTGAAGCTTTCTTT,CASSTGQFTEAFF
TRBV5-6,NA,NA,TRBJ2-7,TGTGCCAGCAGCCTTGGAATAGGGTCCTACGAGCAGTACTTC,CASSLGIGSYEQYF
TRBV7-2,NA,NA,TRBJ1-6,TGTGCCAGCAGCTTAAAATCAGGGGCGAATTCACCCCTCCACTTT,CASSLKSGANSPLHF
TRBV5-1,NA,NA,TRBJ2-3,TGCGCCAGCAGCTTGTCCGGCGGAGATGGGACAGATACGCAGTATTTT,CASSLSGGDGTDTQYF
TRBV7-2,NA,NA,TRBJ1-5,TGTGCCAGCAGCCCCCTACAGGAGAATCAGCCCCAGCATTTT,CASSPLQENQPQHF
TRBV5-4,TRBD2,NA,TRBJ2-5,TGTGCCAGCAGCTCTGGACTAGCGGGGGCCCCCGGGGAGACCCAGTACTTC,CASSSGLAGAPGETQYF
TRBV7-2,NA,NA,TRBJ2-2,TGTGCCAGCAGCTCTCGGGGGTCTGCCGGGGAGCTGTTTTTT,CASSSRGSAGELFF
TRBV30,NA,NA,TRBJ1-2,TGTGCCTGGAGTGTACGGGGGCGAAACTATGGCTACACCTTC,CAWSVRGRNYGYTF
TRBV5-1,TRBD2,NA,TRBJ2-1,TGCGCCAGCAGCTTGGTAGCGGGGGATTTCAATGAGCAGTTCTTC,CASSLVAGDFNEQFF
TRBV25-1,TRBD1,NA,TRBJ1-2,TGTGCCAGCAGTGAATTTTGGGACAGTAATGGCTACACCTTC,CASSEFWDSNGYTF
TRBV7-9,NA,NA,TRBJ2-2,TGTGCCAGCACGCGGGCTACCGGGGAGCTGTTTTTT,CASTRATGELFF